This T cell receptor beta chain was recorded in a study of blood T cell repertoires in COVID-19. Germline values: CDR1 LGHNA, CDR2 YNFKEQ. CDR3 size: 14 residues. The V end lost 4 bases, the J end lost 2 bases, and 11 bases lay between the germline ends. Assay: immunoSEQ multiplex PCR; the TCRdb copy retains only in-frame clones and omits some. The sample yields 80,000 or so clones, approximately 83% seen once. This TCR came from a human donor in a cohort sampled during active COVID-19. The sequenced sample consisted of peripheral blood. The chain couples TRBV4-2 to TRBJ1-1, with D unresolved. The CDR3 loop reads CASSPGGSNTEAFF. The CDR3 nucleotides read TGTGCCAGCAGCCCCGGCGGCAGTAACACTGAAGCTTTCTTT.